Listed below are T cell receptor beta chains from one sample, sequenced in a study of CXCR3 chemokines and chemotherapy response in bladder cancer. In TCRdb, the PCR reads were re-called with MiXCR into one record per CDR3 protein. This sample has 2,300 or so distinct CDR3 sequences, with 7.4% found just once. This material was obtained from a patient whose treatment included neoadjuvant chemotherapy. The receptors shown here come from a human donor with bladder cancer that responded to neoadjuvant chemotherapy. The CDR3 runs from the conserved cysteine through the conserved F or W. D genes are given only for firm matches. The size field is filled for only some rows; it gives once, few, many or a size class.

d_gene	abundance	j_gene	v_gene	CDR3aa	CDR3nt
.	large	TRBJ1-2	TRBV29-1	CSVVQGLDYGYTF	TGCAGCGTTGTGCAGGGGTTGGACTATGGCTACACCTTC
.	medium-sized	TRBJ2-6	TRBV27	CASSLSTSGANVLTF	TGTGCCAGCAGTTTATCCACCTCTGGGGCCAACGTCCTGACTTTC
.	many	TRBJ1-5	TRBV19	CASSDVGGWSQHF	TGTGCCAGTAGTGACGTGGGAGGTTGGTCCCAGCATTTT
.	.	TRBJ2-3	TRBV9	CASSVGGPADTQYF	TGTGCCAGCAGCGTAGGTGGGCCGGCAGATACGCAGTATTTT
TRBD1	many	TRBJ2-7	TRBV18	CASSPSNRGEQYF	TGTGCCAGCTCACCTTCCAACAGGGGCGAGCAGTACTTC
TRBD2	medium-sized	TRBJ2-6	TRBV19	CASAPGTSWFGANVLTF	TGTGCCAGTGCCCCCGGGACTAGCTGGTTTGGGGCCAACGTCCTGACTTTC
.	large	TRBJ1-2	TRBV12-5	CASYQNGGGGYTF	TGTGCTAGTTATCAAAACGGGGGCGGAGGCTACACCTTC
.	large	TRBJ2-7	TRBV6-5	CASTDSSVSIYEQYF	TGTGCCAGCACCGACAGTTCAGTTTCGATCTACGAGCAGTACTTC
TRBD1	many	TRBJ2-1	TRBV15	CATSTDRDLYNEQFF	TGTGCCACCAGCACCGACAGGGACCTCTACAATGAGCAGTTCTTC
TRBD1	few	TRBJ2-1	TRBV7-9	CASRSAGTGNNEQFF	TGTGCCAGCAGGTCCGCCGGGACAGGTAACAATGAGCAGTTCTTC
TRBD1	medium-sized	TRBJ1-1	TRBV19	CASSGTGQNTEAFF	TGTGCCAGTAGTGGGACAGGGCAGAACACTGAAGCTTTCTTT
.	many	TRBJ1-2	TRBV30	CAWSFLTGGYGYTF	TGTGCCTGGAGCTTTCTCACCGGAGGCTATGGCTACACCTTC
.	many	TRBJ2-1	TRBV11-1	CASSRNRVPYNEQFF	TGTGCCAGCAGCAGAAACAGGGTACCCTACAATGAGCAGTTCTTC
.	medium-sized	TRBJ1-4	TRBV6-5	CASSPEPTNEKLFF	TGTGCCAGCAGCCCGGAGCCAACTAATGAAAAACTGTTTTTT
.	medium-sized	TRBJ2-7	TRBV12-3/TRBV12-4	CASSLRSGWGYEQYF	TGTGCCAGCAGTTTAAGGTCAGGATGGGGCTACGAGCAGTACTTC
TRBD1	.	TRBJ1-1	TRBV7-9	CASNRGQGVPLNTEAFF	TGTGCCAGCAACCGAGGACAGGGGGTTCCTTTGAACACTGAAGCTTTCTTT
.	medium-sized	TRBJ1-1	TRBV19	CASSRGFGQNTEAFF	TGTGCCAGTAGTAGGGGTTTCGGACAGAACACTGAAGCTTTCTTT
.	many	TRBJ1-1	TRBV6-1	CASSKGGDTEAFF	TGTGCCAGCAGCAAAGGTGGAGACACTGAAGCTTTCTTT
.	medium-sized	TRBJ1-2	TRBV19	CASSIQQGNYGYTF	TGTGCCAGTAGTATTCAACAGGGAAACTATGGCTACACCTTC
TRBD1	.	TRBJ2-1	TRBV7-9	CASSVTGGSYNEQFF	TGTGCCAGCAGCGTGACAGGGGGGTCCTACAATGAGCAGTTCTTC
.	medium-sized	TRBJ2-7	TRBV19	CASSPTGMSYEQYF	TGTGCCAGTAGCCCCACGGGGATGTCCTACGAGCAGTACTTC
TRBD2	.	TRBJ2-1	TRBV28	CASRTDPGGGEQFF	TGTGCCAGCAGAACCGATCCGGGAGGCGGTGAGCAGTTCTTC
TRBD1	medium-sized	TRBJ1-1	TRBV18	CASSPPETGSNTEAFF	TGTGCCAGCTCACCACCAGAGACAGGGTCGAACACTGAAGCTTTCTTT
TRBD1	medium-sized	TRBJ1-1	TRBV19	CASSIDTGGEAFF	TGTGCCAGTAGTATTGACACAGGGGGGGAAGCTTTCTTT
.	large	TRBJ1-5	TRBV6-6	CASAQGNQPQHF	TGTGCCAGCGCCCAAGGCAATCAGCCCCAGCATTTT
TRBD2	few	TRBJ2-7	TRBV6-5	CASRPTSGNSYEQYF	TGTGCCAGCAGGCCTACTAGCGGTAACTCCTACGAGCAGTACTTC
.	many	TRBJ1-3	TRBV28	CASSLGGSGNTIYF	TGTGCCAGCAGTTTAGGAGGATCTGGAAACACCATATATTTT
.	many	TRBJ2-5	TRBV30	CAWSVKETQYF	TGTGCCTGGAGTGTAAAGGAGACCCAGTACTTC
.	many	TRBJ2-1	TRBV6-6	CASSYSRTGNAF	TGTGCCAGCAGTTACTCCCGGACGGGAAATGCCTTC
TRBD1	medium-sized	TRBJ1-5	TRBV11-1	CASIPHRDRAFQPQHF	TGTGCCAGCATCCCCCATCGGGACAGGGCTTTTCAGCCCCAGCATTTT
.	medium-sized	TRBJ1-1	TRBV6-5	CASSYSPMPRGFFSEAFF	TGTGCCAGCAGTTACTCGCCGATGCCTCGGGGCTTTTTTAGTGAAGCTTTCTTT
TRBD2	medium-sized	TRBJ2-3	TRBV27	CASSLLASGSREEQYF	TGTGCCAGCAGTTTATTGGCTAGCGGGAGTCGAGAGGAGCAGTATTTT
TRBD1	.	TRBJ2-1	TRBV6-2/TRBV6-3	CASMWTGNYNEQFF	TGTGCCTCCATGTGGACAGGGAACTACAATGAGCAGTTCTTC
.	medium-sized	TRBJ1-2	TRBV29-1	CSVSGDYGYTF	TGCAGCGTTTCTGGGGACTATGGCTACACCTTC
.	large	TRBJ2-1	TRBV6-5	CASSYSTVWRTGLVYNEQFF	TGTGCCAGCAGTTACTCGACCGTTTGGCGGACCGGGCTAGTCTACAATGAGCAGTTCTTC
TRBD2	medium-sized	TRBJ2-7	TRBV5-6	CASSWAGGEQYF	TGTGCCAGCAGCTGGGCGGGGGGAGAGCAGTACTTC
TRBD2	few	TRBJ2-5	TRBV20-1	CSARGAGVWETQYF	TGCAGTGCTAGAGGAGCGGGAGTGTGGGAGACCCAGTACTTC
.	medium-sized	TRBJ1-3	TRBV29-1	CSVVALGGNTIYF	TGCAGCGTTGTGGCACTCGGTGGAAACACCATATATTTT
.	large	TRBJ1-2	TRBV19	CASSMALGSYGYTF	TGTGCCAGTAGTATGGCCCTGGGATCATATGGCTACACCTTC